These T cell receptor beta chains were read from a single sample in a study of identical twins. Using its own MiXCR run on the 5' RACE reads, TCRdb lists one record per CDR3 protein. The sample consists of more than 600,000 distinct CDR3 sequences, about 20% of them appearing once. These data also formed part of another study, on T cells expressing NK-cell markers.

The sequenced sample consisted of PBMCs. The receptors were gathered from a woman between 18 and 30 years old in good health. Both conserved end residues are part of each CDR3. D genes are given only for firm matches. Clone size appears in some rows only: once, few, many, or a class for an expanded clone.

NA | NA | TRBJ2-1 | TRBV11-2 | CASSLVPGGEQFF | TGTGCCAGCAGCTTAGTCCCCGGGGGTGAGCAGTTCTTC
NA | NA | TRBJ1-1 | TRBV15 | CATSRERGGTEAFF | TGTGCCACCAGCAGAGAAAGAGGGGGCACTGAAGCTTTCTTT
NA | NA | TRBJ1-1 | TRBV20-1 | CSASPPRGRGEGAFF | TGCAGTGCTAGTCCTCCGAGGGGGAGGGGAGAAGGAGCTTTCTTT
NA | TRBD2 | TRBJ2-1 | TRBV12-3/TRBV12-4 | CASTTGLVGDEQFF | TGTGCCAGTACGACGGGACTAGTGGGTGATGAGCAGTTCTTC
NA | NA | TRBJ1-1 | TRBV29-1 | CSVETGAFF | TGCAGCGTTGAGACAGGAGCTTTCTTT
once | NA | TRBJ1-6 | TRBV13 | CASSTRENSPLHF | TGTGCCAGCAGCACCCGGGAGAATTCACCCCTCCACTTT
NA | NA | TRBJ2-3 | TRBV27 | CASRSFQTDTQYF | TGTGCCAGCCGAAGTTTTCAAACAGATACGCAGTATTTT
NA | TRBD2 | TRBJ2-1 | TRBV4-3 | CASSQDWGGPYNEQFF | TGCGCCAGCAGCCAAGATTGGGGGGGACCCTACAATGAGCAGTTCTTC
NA | TRBD2 | TRBJ2-7 | TRBV20-1 | CSAASGSTYEQYF | TGCAGTGCAGCTAGCGGGTCCACCTACGAGCAGTACTTC
NA | NA | TRBJ1-1 | TRBV12-3/TRBV12-4 | CASAENTEAFF | TGTGCCAGCGCCGAAAACACTGAAGCTTTCTTT
NA | TRBD1 | TRBJ2-1 | TRBV6-5 | CASSYSLAGGLDEQFF | TGTGCCAGCAGTTACTCCCTAGCAGGGGGCCTTGATGAGCAGTTCTTC
few | TRBD1 | TRBJ2-1 | TRBV27 | CASSLGFGDRGHEQFF | TGTGCCAGCAGTCTAGGGTTTGGGGACAGGGGTCATGAGCAGTTCTTC
NA | TRBD1 | TRBJ1-2 | TRBV9 | CASNRDSHNYGYTF | TGTGCCAGCAATAGGGACAGCCATAACTATGGCTACACCTTC
NA | NA | TRBJ2-7 | TRBV20-1 | CSARDLPGPEQYF | TGCAGTGCTAGAGATCTTCCAGGGCCCGAGCAGTACTTC
NA | NA | TRBJ2-7 | TRBV29-1 | CSVEGGGLEQYF | TGCAGCGTTGAAGGGGGGGGCCTCGAGCAGTACTTC
NA | NA | TRBJ2-1 | TRBV7-6 | CASSPSGFDEQFF | TGTGCCAGCAGCCCCTCGGGATTCGATGAGCAGTTCTTC
few | TRBD2 | TRBJ2-1 | TRBV27 | CASSLSSGRGEQFF | TGTGCCAGCAGTTTATCTAGCGGGAGGGGTGAGCAGTTCTTC
NA | NA | TRBJ2-5 | TRBV11-2 | CASSLTVGLEETQYF | TGTGCCAGCAGTCTTACTGTGGGCCTTGAAGAGACCCAGTACTTC
NA | TRBD2 | TRBJ2-7 | TRBV3-1 | CASSRGGLNEQYF | TGTGCCAGCAGCCGCGGGGGGCTCAACGAGCAGTACTTC
NA | NA | TRBJ1-1 | TRBV7-3 | CASSLSGVVGAEAFF | TGTGCCAGCAGCTTATCAGGGGTGGTAGGGGCTGAAGCTTTCTTT
many | TRBD1 | TRBJ1-2 | TRBV12-3/TRBV12-4 | CASSQQGNLGYTF | TGTGCCAGCAGTCAACAGGGGAATCTTGGCTACACCTTC
NA | TRBD1 | TRBJ2-7 | TRBV7-6 | CASSKSRDSSYEQYF | TGTGCCAGCAGCAAGAGTCGGGACAGCTCCTACGAGCAGTACTTC
NA | NA | TRBJ2-7 | TRBV11-3 | CASSPRGTSEQYF | TGTGCCAGCAGCCCCCGGGGGACAAGTGAGCAGTACTTC
NA | NA | TRBJ1-2 | TRBV12-3/TRBV12-4 | CASSLWIGRYGYTF | TGTGCCAGCAGTTTATGGATTGGGAGGTATGGCTACACCTTC
NA | NA | TRBJ1-1 | TRBV7-6 | CASSGGEDRAEAFF | TGTGCCAGCAGCGGGGGGGAGGATCGCGCTGAAGCTTTCTTT
many | NA | TRBJ1-1 | TRBV7-8 | CASSLGGGGAFF | TGTGCCAGCAGCTTAGGAGGGGGGGGAGCTTTCTTT
few | TRBD1 | TRBJ1-1 | TRBV7-9 | CASTHEGATEAFF | TGTGCCAGCACCCATGAGGGGGCCACTGAAGCTTTCTTT
NA | NA | TRBJ1-2 | TRBV20-1 | CSARDLAGAGVYYGYTF | TGCAGTGCTAGAGATTTGGCAGGGGCGGGAGTTTACTATGGCTACACCTTC
NA | NA | TRBJ2-7 | TRBV29-1 | CSVEVESRALYEQYF | TGCAGCGTTGAAGTCGAATCGCGGGCCCTCTACGAGCAGTACTTC
NA | NA | TRBJ1-5 | TRBV6-2/TRBV6-3 | CASSGQTEINQPQHF | TGTGCCAGCAGTGGGCAGACAGAGATAAATCAGCCCCAGCATTTT
few | NA | TRBJ2-7 | TRBV12-3/TRBV12-4 | CASSFETLYEQYF | TGTGCCAGCAGTTTCGAAACACTCTACGAGCAGTACTTC
NA | TRBD1 | TRBJ1-4 | TRBV20-1 | CSARGQGAGEKLFF | TGCAGTGCCAGAGGACAGGGCGCAGGTGAAAAACTGTTTTTT
NA | TRBD2 | TRBJ2-1 | TRBV27 | CASSTLAGVNNEQFF | TGTGCCAGCAGTACCCTAGCGGGAGTTAATAATGAGCAGTTCTTC
few | NA | TRBJ2-1 | TRBV20-1 | CSASIFQLGDEQFF | TGCAGTGCTAGTATCTTCCAGTTGGGGGATGAGCAGTTCTTC
NA | NA | TRBJ2-2 | TRBV18 | CASSPSRVSNTGELFF | TGTGCCAGCTCACCATCCCGGGTGTCGAACACCGGGGAGCTGTTTTTT
few | NA | TRBJ2-5 | TRBV25-1 | CASSPLLAGAVETQYF | TGTGCCAGCAGTCCCCTCCTAGCCGGGGCCGTGGAGACCCAGTACTTC
NA | TRBD1 | TRBJ2-1 | TRBV6-1 | CASSLSRTGARSYNEQFF | TGTGCCAGCAGTCTAAGCCGGACAGGGGCCCGGTCCTACAATGAGCAGTTCTTC
NA | TRBD2 | TRBJ2-7 | TRBV4-1 | CASSPRLAGGYEQYF | TGCGCCAGCAGCCCCCGACTAGCGGGGGGCTACGAGCAGTACTTC
NA | NA | TRBJ1-2 | TRBV9 | CASSVAGHTEGYTF | TGTGCCAGCAGCGTGGCGGGACATACCGAGGGCTACACCTTC
few | TRBD2 | TRBJ2-1 | TRBV5-1 | CASSLFGGDNEQFF | TGCGCCAGCAGCTTGTTTGGGGGGGACAATGAGCAGTTCTTC
NA | NA | TRBJ2-7 | TRBV3-1 | CASSQAPTSISYEQYF | TGTGCCAGCAGCCAAGCTCCGACTAGTATATCCTACGAGCAGTACTTC
few | TRBD2 | TRBJ2-1 | TRBV7-2 | CASSSPHGREFDNEQFF | TGTGCCAGCAGCTCTCCCCACGGGCGGGAGTTTGATAATGAGCAGTTCTTC
few | NA | TRBJ2-5 | TRBV12-3/TRBV12-4 | CASSGPVDGPKETQYF | TGTGCCAGCAGCGGGCCAGTGGACGGGCCGAAAGAGACCCAGTACTTC
NA | TRBD2 | TRBJ2-5 | TRBV7-2 | CASSYLAGELGVTQYF | TGTGCCAGCAGCTATCTAGCGGGAGAGCTTGGCGTGACCCAGTACTTC